The clone carrying this T cell receptor beta chain was seen only a few times. To make TCR beta libraries, researchers used iRepertoire HTBI primers and Arm-PCR of CDR3 regions. TCRdb passed the multiplex PCR reads through MiXCR, listing each CDR3 protein once. The sample has 400,000 to 650,000 distinct CDR3 sequences; about 16% are singletons. Documented time point: newly diagnosed GD, antithyroid drugs for less than 3 months. From RNA extracted from PBMCs, the TCR library was made. The data were obtained in a study of regulatory T cells in long-lasting Graves disease. The same data also contributed to another study, on T cells in Graves' hyperthyroidism and ophthalmopathy. That publication notes: Graves' hyperthyroidism without ophthalmopathy progression within 18 months was termed stable. Researchers report that a 13 V-J model separated ophthalmopathy from stable hyperthyroidism.

This receptor was taken from a woman between 40 and 65 years old with Graves disease. The starting material was peripheral blood mononuclear cells (PBMCs), obtained at new diagnosis, from a patient treated with antithyroid drugs.

CDR3 protein: CASSQHGGGATSLQFF. CDR3 in DNA: TGTGCCAGCAGCCAACATGGCGGGGGGGCCACTTCTCTGCAGTTCTTC. The rearrangement joins TRBV3-1 to TRBJ2-1; 9 bases match TRBD2. Germline V gene data show CDR1 as LGHDT and CDR2 as YNNKEL (reference sequence). The CDR3 sequence is 16 residues long. The ends lost 2 bases at V and 12 bases at J; junction bases unmatched: 14.